This TCR beta chain came from a study of response to subunit inactivated influenza vaccine. TCRdb re-analysed the RT-PCR reads in MiXCR, keeping a single row per CDR3 protein. There are more than 450,000 distinct CDR3 sequences in the sample; approximately 10% occur only once, and 8% to 13% lies in the top ten. V gave up 6 bases and J gave up 8 bases, with 10 bases separating them. The CDR3 spans 12 residues. The sample was also reused in another study, on T cells expressing NK-cell markers. According to that study: 5'RACE template switching with UMIs produced the TCR beta cDNA.

The V and J genes are TRBV12-3 or TRBV12-4 and TRBJ2-2; D is unclear. The sequenced sample was PBMCs from blood, obtained on the day of vaccination. The receptor's source is a man over 45 who received an inactivated influenza vaccine. Written as DNA, the CDR3 is TGTGCCAGCAGCTCCCTTGGGGGGGAGCTGTTTTTT. It codes for CASSSLGGELFF.